These 31 T cell receptor beta chains came from one sample sequenced in a study of T-cell reconstitution after alpha-beta-depleted transplantation in children. Preparation of the TCRbeta library was carried out with unique molecular identifiers. TCRdb analysed the PCR reads with MiXCR anew, one entry per CDR3 protein. The sample holds some 520,000 distinct CDR3 sequences, 32% seen once. Material: PBMCs from the stem cell graft donor, obtained from the stem cell graft. The source is a human donor who donated a stem cell graft to a child with aplastic anemia.

The rearrangement joins TRBV6-5 to TRBJ2-1; D possibly uses TRBD1 or TRBD2 (5 bases each). Germline V gene lookup returns CDR1 MNHEY and CDR2 SVGAGI. V was trimmed by 0 bases and J by 4 bases, leaving 10 bases between them. This CDR3 spans 15 amino acids. CDR3 DNA sequence: TGTGCCAGCAGTTACTCCTGGGACGGGTACAATGAGCAGTTCTTC. Amino acid sequence: CASSYSWDGYNEQFF.

Turning to this clonotype: This CDR3 fails to terminate in the conserved phenylalanine or tryptophan, so it likely reflects a read error. The chain combines TRBV7-2 with TRBJ1-1; no reliable D call. Trimming removed 4 bases from V and 10 bases from J, with 16 bases in between. The CDR3 totals 13 residues. CDR1 SGHTA and CDR2 FQGNSA come from the germline V gene. The CDR3 region is CASSSDRVGGAFL. The CDR3 DNA follows: TGTGCCAGCAGCTCCGATCGCGTCGGTGGAGCTTTCTTG.

The chain uses TRBV12-3 or TRBV12-4 and TRBJ2-6; D remains ambiguous. This CDR3 spans 13 amino acids. Trimming cost V 5 bases and J 10 bases, with 12 bases left between them. The CDR3 protein is CASSLYSANVLTF. In DNA, the CDR3 is TGTGCCAGCAGTCTGTACAGCGCGAACGTCCTGACTTTC.

This clonotype has just a few counts. This chain links TRBV12-3 or TRBV12-4 with TRBJ1-1; tentative D call: TRBD1 (5 bases). V shed 2 bases and J shed 2 bases, with 9 bases lying between them. The CDR3 length is 14 residues. The CDR3 region is CASSLRDRNTEAFF. CDR3 bases: TGTGCCAGCAGTTTAAGGGACCGAAACACTGAAGCTTTCTTT.

This clonotype was counted between two and nine times. The gene calls are TRBV10-3 and TRBJ1-5; possible D gene TRBD1, 5 bases. V shed 8 bases and J shed 11 bases, with 16 bases lying between them. The germline gives CDR1 ENHRY, CDR2 SYGVKD. There are 12 residues in the CDR3. The DNA for the CDR3 is TGTGCCATCCTCCTTCGGGAGGGGACCCAGCATTTT. Its translation is CAILLREGTQHF.

This chain connects TRBV12-3 or TRBV12-4 to TRBJ1-5; a weak D match, TRBD1 (6 bases). The CDR3 has 13 amino acids. Between the trimmed V and J ends, which lost 7 bases and 6 bases, there was a span of 13 bases. The CDR3 DNA is TGTGCCAGCAACCAGGGGTTAGGTCAGCCCCAGCATTTT. The encoded protein is CASNQGLGQPQHF.

This clonotype turned up a few times. CDR3 DNA: TGCGCCAGCAGCTTGGGGTCAAGGACTGGAGGCTATGGCTACACCTTC. It translates to CASSLGSRTGGYGYTF. J is TRBJ1-2 and V is TRBV5-1; D remains ambiguous. This CDR3 is built from 16 residues. CDR1 is SGHRS and CDR2 is YFSETQ in the germline V gene. The V end lost 0 bases, the J end lost 4 bases, and 16 bases lay between the germline ends.

The chain couples TRBV6-2 or TRBV6-3 to TRBJ2-7, with 11 positions matching TRBD2. The length of the CDR3 is 16 residues. Germline CDR1 MNHEY, CDR2 SVGEGT. The trim removed 0 bases at V and 4 bases at J, leaving 5 bases unmatched. The CDR3: CASSYSTSGTQYEQYF. The CDR3 DNA follows: TGTGCCAGCAGTTACTCGACTAGCGGGACTCAATACGAGCAGTACTTC.

The chain joins TRBV7-8 to TRBJ2-1; D uncertain. The CDR3 is 13 residues long. V was cut by 5 bases and J by 6 bases, with 11 bases left in between. The germline V gene encodes CDR1 SGHVS and CDR2 FQNEAQ. The DNA of the CDR3 is TGTGCCAGCAGCGCCTCCAGAGGCAATGAGCAGTTCTTC. It specifies CASSASRGNEQFF.

This clonotype was recorded a few times. The rearrangement joins TRBV20-1 to TRBJ1-3, with 7 bases aligning to TRBD1. Germline assignment: CDR1 DFQATT and CDR2 SNEGSKA (reference sequence). The V segment lost 2 bases and the J segment 3 bases; nucleotides outside the gene matches: 4. This CDR3 contains 14 residues. The CDR3 coding sequence is TGCAGTGCTAGAAGACAGGGCGGTGGAAACACCATATATTTT. This gives the protein CSARRQGGGNTIYF.

The V gene is TRBV20-1, the J gene TRBJ1-1, with 7 bases fitting TRBD1. This CDR3 has 16 residues. Losses at the gene ends were 1 base for V and 0 bases for J; bases not matched to a gene: 8. From germline, CDR1 is DFQATT and CDR2 SNEGSKA (reference sequence). The CDR3 protein is CSARGPGQRMNTEAFF. The CDR3 DNA is TGCAGTGCTAGAGGGCCGGGACAGAGAATGAACACTGAAGCTTTCTTT.

This chain joins TRBV7-2 and TRBJ2-7; 7 nucleotides match TRBD2. The length of the CDR3 is 13 residues. The V gene end was trimmed by 5 bases and the J gene end by 5 bases; junction bases not matched to a gene: 6. Germline CDR1 and CDR2: SGHTA and FQGNSA. CDR3 bases: TGTGCCAGCAGCGTTCTGGGGGGGAACGAGCAGTACTTC. The encoded protein is CASSVLGGNEQYF.

At least ten counts were recorded for this clonotype. The V and J genes are TRBV6-5 and TRBJ2-7; no clear D gene. Trimming took 4 bases from V and 2 from J, leaving 6 bases between them. CDR1 and CDR2 (germline): MNHEY, SVGAGI. This CDR3 is built from 12 residues. CDR3 residues: CASSSSTYEQYF. CDR3 nucleotide sequence: TGTGCCAGCAGTTCCAGCACCTACGAGCAGTACTTC.

This clonotype was found a few times. V usage is TRBV27 and J usage is TRBJ2-7, with 8 bases lining up with TRBD1. Unmatched junction bases numbered 13, after V lost 6 bases and J lost 3 bases. Looked up from germline, CDR1 is MNHEY and CDR2 is SMNVEV (reference sequence). The CDR3 covers 16 residues. The CDR3 bases are TGTGCCAGCAGCGGGACAGGTGATTTAGCCTTCTACGAGCAGTACGTC. Its protein is CASSGTGDLAFYEQYV.

This rearrangement joins TRBV6-2 or TRBV6-3 to TRBJ1-5, with D perhaps TRBD1 (6 bases). The V and J ends lost 0 bases and 7 bases respectively, with 16 bases between them. The CDR3 contains 16 residues. CDR1 is MNHEY, CDR2 SVGEGT, per germline. CDR3 sequence: CASSYSPGGHEQPQHF. The CDR3 DNA sequence: TGTGCCAGCAGTTACTCACCTGGGGGGCACGAGCAGCCCCAGCATTTT.

This chain connects TRBV7-2 to TRBJ1-1, with D unresolved. The germline V gene has CDR1 SGHTA and CDR2 FQGNSA. V was shortened by 5 bases and J by 4 bases, with 20 bases between the two germline ends. The CDR3 covers 16 residues. CDR3 protein: CASSPLLPALGTEAFF. The CDR3 DNA is TGTGCCAGCAGCCCCCTGCTACCCGCACTCGGCACTGAAGCTTTCTTT.

The gene calls are TRBV7-2 and TRBJ1-5, with D possibly matching TRBD1 (6 bases). From germline, CDR1 is SGHTA and CDR2 FQGNSA. V was trimmed by 3 bases and J by 7 bases, leaving 13 bases between them. The CDR3 sequence is 14 residues long. CDR3 nucleotide sequence: TGTGCCAGCAGCTTTCAGGGGTTGAGCCAGCCCCAGCATTTT. Residues: CASSFQGLSQPQHF.

This clonotype was seen a few times. The chain has TRBV28 and TRBJ2-5; the D is unclear. Germline V gene lookup returns CDR1 MDHEN and CDR2 SYDVKM. V lost 8 bases to trimming and J lost 4 bases, with 11 bases between them. The CDR3 is 12 amino acids. Written as DNA, the CDR3 is TGTGCCAGCGTAAGCGTTTCAGAGACCCAGTACTTC. Its translation: CASVSVSETQYF.

Only one count was recorded for this clonotype. J is TRBJ2-5 and V is TRBV4-3; TRBD2 agrees at 9 bases. V gave up 1 base and J gave up 5 bases; unmatched junction bases: 14. Per germline, CDR1 LGHNA and CDR2 YSLEER. This CDR3 is 18 amino acids long. As DNA, the CDR3 is TGCGCCAGCAGCCAAGGAGTAGGGGGTAGCGGGAGAGGGGAGACCCAGTACTTC. Translation gives CASSQGVGGSGRGETQYF.

This chain joins TRBV3-1 and TRBJ2-1; 12 bases map to TRBD2. Germline lookup yields CDR1 LGHDT and CDR2 YNNKEL (reference sequence). The CDR3 runs to 17 residues. V lost 1 base to trimming and J lost 8 bases; unmatched junction nucleotides: 9. CDR3 amino acids: CASSQGLGTSGLDEQFF. The CDR3 DNA is TGTGCCAGCAGCCAAGGGTTGGGGACTAGCGGGTTGGATGAGCAGTTCTTC.

This clonotype was counted only a few times. The chain carries TRBV7-9 and TRBJ1-2, with 10 bases identical to TRBD1. This CDR3 is built from 14 residues. V gave up 6 bases and J gave up 3 bases; unmatched junction bases: 4. The germline gives CDR1 SEHNR, CDR2 FQNEAQ (reference sequence). CDR3 nucleotides: TGTGCCAGCAGACAGGACAGGGGGGACTATGGCTACACCTTC. Amino acid sequence: CASRQDRGDYGYTF.

The genes are TRBV7-9 and TRBJ1-6; 8 nucleotides align to TRBD1. V shed 4 bases, J shed 11 bases, and the junction held 7 bases outside the gene matches. CDR1 is SEHNR and CDR2 is FQNEAQ in the germline V gene (reference sequence). The CDR3 is 14 residues long. The CDR3 DNA follows: TGTGCCAGCAGCTCCGGACAGGGAATTCCACCCCTCCACTTT. This translates into CASSSGQGIPPLHF. Complete variable domain (other parts from reference TRBV7-9 and TRBJ1-6): DTGVSQNPRHKITKRGQNVTFRCDPISEHNRLYWYRQTLGQGPEFLTYFQNEAQLEKSRLLSDRFSAERPKGSFSTLEIQRTEQGDSAMYLCASSSGQGIPPLHFGNGTRLTVT.

In this sample, this clonotype turned up a few times. J is TRBJ2-3 and V is TRBV27; D is uncertain. The CDR3 totals 15 residues. CDR1 and CDR2 from the germline V gene are MNHEY and SMNVEV (reference sequence). V was clipped by 0 bases and J by 2 bases, with 9 bases between them. The CDR3 spells CASSLSAFNTDTQYF. In DNA form, the CDR3 reads TGTGCCAGCAGTTTATCTGCTTTCAACACAGATACGCAGTATTTT.

This clonotype was found a few times. This chain uses TRBV10-3 with TRBJ1-1; TRBD1 matches 8 bases. There are 17 residues in the CDR3. Germline-derived CDR1 and CDR2 are ENHRY and SYGVKD. The trim removed 6 bases at V and 4 bases at J, leaving 16 bases unmatched. CDR3 bases: TGTGCCATCAGGGGCCGAACCGGGACAGGAGTAAGCACTGAAGCTTTCTTT. The encoded protein is CAIRGRTGTGVSTEAFF.

This chain joins TRBV7-2 and TRBJ1-2; maybe TRBD1 (5 bases). Per germline, CDR1 SGHTA and CDR2 FQGNSA. Trimming took 3 bases from V and 2 from J, leaving 13 bases between them. The CDR3 has 15 residues. CDR3 DNA: TGTGCCAGCAGCTTCCCCGGGACGCCAAACTATGGCTACACCTTC. Its protein is CASSFPGTPNYGYTF.

The V call is TRBV20-1, the J call TRBJ1-5, with D perhaps TRBD1 (6 bases). The CDR3 is 14 amino acids. Germline CDR1 is DFQATT and CDR2 is SNEGSKA (reference sequence). Trimming shortened V by 1 base and J by 5 bases, and 12 bases separated the two germline ends. The CDR3, as DNA: TGCAGTGCTAGAGGGGGGGCAGTTGATCAGCCCCAGCATTTT. Translating it yields CSARGGAVDQPQHF.

Only a few counts were recorded for this clonotype. The genes are TRBV13 and TRBJ2-2; 10 nucleotides match TRBD1. V trimming: 7 bases; J trimming: 6 bases; junction bases outside the gene matches: 8. CDR3 size: 15 residues. The germline V gene has CDR1 PRHDT and CDR2 FYEKMQ (reference sequence). CDR3 protein: CASTSGTGVAGELFF. The CDR3 DNA follows: TGTGCCAGCACCTCCGGGACAGGGGTGGCCGGGGAGCTGTTTTTT.

This clonotype was seen repeatedly, ten times or more. CDR3 bases: TGTGCCAGCAGCCGGGACAATGAGCAGTTCTTC. This codes for CASSRDNEQFF. The chain recombines TRBV5-4 with TRBJ2-1; D is ambiguous. Germline values: CDR1 SGHNT, CDR2 YYREEE (reference sequence). The CDR3 has 11 residues. V lost 4 bases and J 5 bases, leaving 4 bases between the germline ends. The full variable domain, rest sourced from reference TRBV5-4 and TRBJ2-1, is ETGVTQSPTHLIKTRGQQVTLRCSSQSGHNTVSWYQQALGQGPQFIFQYYREEENGRGNFPPRFSGLQFPNYSSELNVNALELDDSALYLCASSRDNEQFFGPGTRLTVL.

The chain has TRBV5-1 and TRBJ1-2, with TRBD1 as a possible D gene (5 bases). This CDR3 contains 12 residues. Trimming took off 7 bases at V and 10 bases at J, with 17 bases between the two ends. Germline V gene lookup returns CDR1 SGHRS and CDR2 YFSETQ. For the CDR3, the DNA is TGCGCCAGCTCCGATGGGGCCGTTTTCTACACCTTC. This translates into CASSDGAVFYTF.

This clonotype was counted only a few times. V gene TRBV14 combines with J gene TRBJ2-7, with a tentative D call TRBD2 (6 bases). Deletions cut 4 bases from V and 3 bases from J, with 13 bases between. CDR3 length equals 14 residues. CDR1 and CDR2 from the germline V gene are SGHDN and FVKESK. The CDR3 nucleotides are TGTGCCAGCAGCCCTCTGGAGGGGAACTACGAGCAGTACTTC. It codes for CASSPLEGNYEQYF.

The CDR3 DNA sequence: TGCGCCAGCAGCTTGAGCCAGGTCGCTGGACAAGAGACCCAGTACTTC. It specifies CASSLSQVAGQETQYF. V is TRBV5-1 and J is TRBJ2-5; D unresolved. V lost 1 base and J 2 bases, leaving 15 bases between the germline ends. The CDR3 is made up of 16 amino acids. From germline, CDR1 is SGHRS and CDR2 YFSETQ. Combining the CDR3 with reference TRBV5-1 and TRBJ2-5 gives the whole variable domain KAGVTQTPRYLIKTRGQQVTLSCSPISGHRSVSWYQQTPGQGLQFLFEYFSETQRNKGNFPGRFSGRQFSNSRSEMNVSTLELGDSALYLCASSLSQVAGQETQYFGPGTRLLVL.